This TCR beta chain was obtained from a study of OX40 agonist ivuxolimab in advanced cancers. On this clone: Its antigen is currently unknown.

Patients were ruled out by autoimmune disease history or systemic immunosuppression. The study's findings and limits: Researchers did not determine the expanded peripheral T cells' antigen specificity. Individuals who were partial responders at 0.1-3.0 mg/kg had clonal expansion that ranked among the lowest. Circulating CD4+ and CD8+ T cells showed clonal expansion by week 6 at 0.1 to 3.0 mg/kg.

V was pared by 0 bases and J by 5 bases, with 4 bases of the junction left unmatched. The germline CDR1 and CDR2 sequences are SGDLS and YYNGEE. This CDR3 region has 15 residues. Using immunoSEQ multiplex PCR, the repertoire was profiled, and TCRdb retains in-frame clones only, with some absent. The repertoire holds about 64,000 clones, 84% seen once, with roughly 2.1% in the top ten. The specimen was CD4+ or CD8+ T cells sorted from blood, collected in a trial of the OX40 agonist ivuxolimab. The TCR comes from an adult with an advanced solid tumor such as melanoma, head and neck, liver or kidney cancer. The rearrangement uses TRBV9 and TRBJ2-1; 8 bases are shared with TRBD2. The CDR3 reads CASSVATGGHNEQFF. CDR3 sequence (DNA): TGTGCCAGCAGCGTAGCTACGGGGGGGCACAATGAGCAGTTCTTC.